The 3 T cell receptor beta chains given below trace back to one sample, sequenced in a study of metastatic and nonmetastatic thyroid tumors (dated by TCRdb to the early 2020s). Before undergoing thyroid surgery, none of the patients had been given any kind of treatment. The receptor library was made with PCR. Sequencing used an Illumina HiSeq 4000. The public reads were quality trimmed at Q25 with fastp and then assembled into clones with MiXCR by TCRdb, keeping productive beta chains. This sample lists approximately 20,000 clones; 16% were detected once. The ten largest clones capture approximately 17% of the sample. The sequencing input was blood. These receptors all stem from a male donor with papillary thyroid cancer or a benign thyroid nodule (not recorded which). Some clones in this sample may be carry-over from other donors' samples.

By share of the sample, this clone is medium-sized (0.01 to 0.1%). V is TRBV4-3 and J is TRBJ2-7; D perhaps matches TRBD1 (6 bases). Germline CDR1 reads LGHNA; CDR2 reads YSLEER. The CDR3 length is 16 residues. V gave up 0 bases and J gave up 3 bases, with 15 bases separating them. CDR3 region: CASSQDNGRGGYEQYF. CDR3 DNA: TGCGCCAGCAGCCAAGATAACGGAAGAGGGGGCTACGAGCAGTACTTC.

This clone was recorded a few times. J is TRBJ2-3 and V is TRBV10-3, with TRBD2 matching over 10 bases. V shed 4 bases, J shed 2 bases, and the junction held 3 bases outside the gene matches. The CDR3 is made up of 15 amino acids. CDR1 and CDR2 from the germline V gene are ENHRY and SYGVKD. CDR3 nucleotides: TGTGCCATCAGTGGAGGACTAGCGGACACAGATACGCAGTATTTT. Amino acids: CAISGGLADTDTQYF.

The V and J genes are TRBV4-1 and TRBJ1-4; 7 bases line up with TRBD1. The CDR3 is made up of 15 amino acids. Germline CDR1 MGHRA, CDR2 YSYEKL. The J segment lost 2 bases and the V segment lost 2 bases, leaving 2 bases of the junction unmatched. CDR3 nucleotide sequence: TGCGCCAGCAGCCAATGGACAGGTACTAATGAAAAACTGTTTTTT. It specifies CASSQWTGTNEKLFF.